This T cell receptor (beta chain) was observed in a study of blood T cell repertoires in COVID-19. On the study more broadly: Acute and convalescent COVID-19 samples came from the United States, Italy and Spain. PBMCs, B-cell-depleted T cells, or T cells were the source of the cDNA or gDNA that made up the material.

Profiling relied on immunoSEQ multiplex PCR, and the TCRdb table lists in-frame clones only, not all of them. The table has 300,000 to 350,000 clones, 87% seen once. The TCR originated in a man aged 18 to 30 with active or convalescent COVID-19. Sequencing was performed on peripheral blood.

DNA for the CDR3: TGTGCCAGCTCATCCTTAGAACCGGGACAGGGTCAGTACAATGAGCAGTTCTTC. It codes for CASSSLEPGQGQYNEQFF. This chain joins TRBV18 and TRBJ2-1, with 9 bases fitting TRBD1. CDR1 is KGHSH and CDR2 is LQKENI in the germline V gene. Trimming at V came to 5 bases and at J to 4 bases, leaving 15 bases not matched to a gene. The CDR3 loop spans 18 amino acids.